Following are 9 T cell receptor beta chains from one sample sequenced in a study of PD-1 blockade in classical Hodgkin lymphoma. Sequenced by immunoSEQ multiplex PCR; TCRdb stores in-frame clones only, minus some. The top ten hold approximately 8% of the sample, which has some 23,000 clones, about 74% seen once. Exposure to brentuximab vedotin varied, and each patient had relapsed following autologous stem cell transplantation. Material: peripheral blood mononuclear cells (PBMCs), obtained before the second cycle of nivolumab. These receptors were obtained from a human donor with classical Hodgkin lymphoma.

This clone has just one count. The chain recombines TRBV18 with TRBJ1-2; possibly TRBD1 for D (5 bases). Trimming took 3 bases from V and 8 from J, leaving 16 bases between them. Germline CDR1 KGHSH, CDR2 LQKENI. This CDR3 is built from 14 residues. The CDR3 bases are TGTGCCAGCTCACCCCGGCAGGGCGTGAGGGGCTACACCTTC. This translates into CASSPRQGVRGYTF.

The chain employs TRBV18 and TRBJ1-3, with D maybe TRBD1 (6 bases). Trimming stripped 6 bases from V and 0 bases from J, with 21 bases between. The CDR3 loop spans 18 amino acids. CDR1 and CDR2 from the germline V gene are KGHSH and LQKENI. The CDR3 DNA is TGTGCCAGCTCGCCTCTCGGGGGCAGGTCTTACTCTGGAAACACCATATATTTT. Translated, it gives CASSPLGGRSYSGNTIYF. Complete variable domain (other parts from reference TRBV18 and TRBJ1-3): NAGVMQNPRHLVRRRGQEARLRCSPMKGHSHVYWYRQLPEEGLKFMVYLQKENIIDESGMPKERFSAEFPKEGPSILRIQQVVRGDSAAYFCASSPLGGRSYSGNTIYFGEGSWLTVV.

J is TRBJ1-2 and V is TRBV6-5; tentative D call: TRBD1 (5 bases). Germline V CDR1 and CDR2: MNHEY, SVGAGI. CDR3 size: 14 residues. V was shortened by 7 bases and J by 4 bases, with 16 bases between the two germline ends. The CDR3 reads CASTSGGDLYGYTF. Written as DNA, the CDR3 is TGTGCCAGCACGTCTGGGGGGGACCTCTATGGCTACACCTTC.

The V gene is TRBV29-1, the J gene TRBJ1-2; D may be TRBD1 (6 bases). With 7 bases removed from V and 1 base from J, the gap between germline ends came to 13 bases. Germline V gene data show CDR1 as SQVTM and CDR2 as ANQGSEA. The CDR3 totals 13 residues. CDR3 residues: CSALRDNNYGYTF. Written as DNA, the CDR3 is TGCAGCGCGCTCCGGGACAATAACTATGGCTACACCTTC.

The CDR3 region is CASSYVGNEQFF. CDR3 coding DNA: TGTGCCAGCAGTTACGTGGGGAATGAGCAGTTCTTC. This sequence joins TRBV6-9 and TRBJ2-1; D call uncertain. The germline V gene encodes CDR1 MNHGY and CDR2 SVAAGI. Trimming removed 3 bases at V and 7 bases at J, with 7 bases between. This CDR3 spans 12 amino acids.

The rearrangement joins TRBV5-1 to TRBJ2-7; 10 nucleotides line up with TRBD1. Trimming cost V 4 bases and J 5 bases; bases outside gene matches: 9. From germline, CDR1 is SGHRS and CDR2 YFSETQ. This CDR3 has 15 residues. The CDR3 coding sequence is TGCGCCAGCAGCCCCATGGGACAGGGGATAGACGAGCAGTACTTC. This codes for CASSPMGQGIDEQYF.

Here the CDR3 reads CASSLVGSFADTQYF. In DNA, the CDR3 is TGTGCCAGCAGCTTAGTGGGTAGCTTCGCAGATACGCAGTATTTT. This chain links TRBV7-6 with TRBJ2-3; D gene ambiguous. Trimming took off 1 base at V and 4 bases at J, with 12 bases between the two ends. Germline loops: CDR1 SGHVS, CDR2 FNYEAQ. The CDR3 covers 15 residues.

V and J are TRBV5-4 and TRBJ2-2; 9 bases are shared with TRBD2. V shed 0 bases, J shed 7 bases, and the junction held 10 bases outside the gene matches. Germline lookup yields CDR1 SGHNT and CDR2 YYREEE (reference sequence). The length of the CDR3 is 17 residues. The CDR3 region is CASSLAPGGRANGELFF. The CDR3 DNA follows: TGTGCCAGCAGCTTGGCTCCTGGCGGGAGGGCGAACGGGGAGCTGTTTTTT.

The rearrangement uses TRBV27 and TRBJ1-5; D is unresolved. V lost 6 bases and J 6 bases, leaving 18 bases between the germline ends. This CDR3 has 15 amino acids. The germline V gene has CDR1 MNHEY and CDR2 SMNVEV (reference sequence). CDR3 protein: CASSPGVRSGQPQHF. DNA for the CDR3: TGTGCCAGCAGCCCCGGGGTCAGATCAGGTCAGCCCCAGCATTTT.